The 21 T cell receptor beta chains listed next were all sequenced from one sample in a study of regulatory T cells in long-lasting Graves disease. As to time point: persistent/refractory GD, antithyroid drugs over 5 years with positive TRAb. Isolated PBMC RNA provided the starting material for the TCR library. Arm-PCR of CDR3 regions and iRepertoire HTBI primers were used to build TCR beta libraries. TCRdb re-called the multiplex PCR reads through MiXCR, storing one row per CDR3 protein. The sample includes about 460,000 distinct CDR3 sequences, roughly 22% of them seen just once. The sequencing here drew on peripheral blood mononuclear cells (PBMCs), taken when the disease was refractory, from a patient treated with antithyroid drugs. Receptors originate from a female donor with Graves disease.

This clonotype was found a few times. The CDR3 DNA sequence: TGTGCCATCAGTGAGCAAGGGGGGGAACAGCCCCAGCATTTT. It specifies CAISEQGGEQPQHF. J is TRBJ1-5 and V is TRBV10-3, with D possibly matching TRBD1 (6 bases). Trimming took off 2 bases at V and 7 bases at J, with 12 bases between the two ends. This CDR3 comprises 14 residues. CDR1 ENHRY and CDR2 SYGVKD come from the germline V gene.

CDR3 region: CASSLDSGPPTDTQYF. CDR3 nucleotide sequence: TGCGCCAGCAGCTTAGACAGTGGACCCCCCACAGATACGCAGTATTTT. The chain recombines TRBV5-1 with TRBJ2-3; perhaps TRBD1 as D (5 bases). The CDR3 consists of 16 residues. CDR1 and CDR2 from the germline V gene are SGHRS and YFSETQ. V lost 2 bases to trimming and J lost 2 bases, with 15 bases between them. Full variable domain (missing parts from reference TRBV5-1 and TRBJ2-3): KAGVTQTPRYLIKTRGQQVTLSCSPISGHRSVSWYQQTPGQGLQFLFEYFSETQRNKGNFPGRFSGRQFSNSRSEMNVSTLELGDSALYLCASSLDSGPPTDTQYFGPGTRLTVL.

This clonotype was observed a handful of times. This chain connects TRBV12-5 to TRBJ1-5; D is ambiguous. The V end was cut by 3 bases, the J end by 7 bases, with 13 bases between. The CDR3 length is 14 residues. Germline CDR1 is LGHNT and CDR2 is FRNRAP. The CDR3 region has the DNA TGTGCTAGTGGTTTTGAGCCCCCCTCCCAGCCCCAGCATTTT. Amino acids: CASGFEPPSQPQHF.

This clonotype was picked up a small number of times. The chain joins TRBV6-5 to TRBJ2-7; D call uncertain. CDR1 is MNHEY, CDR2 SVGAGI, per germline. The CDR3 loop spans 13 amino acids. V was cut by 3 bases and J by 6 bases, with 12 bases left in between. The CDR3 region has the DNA TGTGCCAGCAGTTATGGCATGGGTCCCGAGCAGTACTTC. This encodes CASSYGMGPEQYF.

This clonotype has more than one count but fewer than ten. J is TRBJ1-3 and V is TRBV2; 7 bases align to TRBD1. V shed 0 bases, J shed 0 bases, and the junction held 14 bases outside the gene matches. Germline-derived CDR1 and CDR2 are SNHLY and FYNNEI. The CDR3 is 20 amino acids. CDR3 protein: CASSEAPGQEPTYSGNTIYF. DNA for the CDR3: TGTGCCAGCAGTGAAGCGCCAGGACAGGAACCTACCTACTCTGGAAACACCATATATTTT.

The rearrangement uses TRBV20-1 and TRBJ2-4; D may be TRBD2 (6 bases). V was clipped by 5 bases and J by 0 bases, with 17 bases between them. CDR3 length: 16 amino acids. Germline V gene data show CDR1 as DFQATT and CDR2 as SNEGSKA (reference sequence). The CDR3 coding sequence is TGCAGTGCTGGAGGAGCGGGTAACTTAGCCAAAAACATTCAGTACTTC. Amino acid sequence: CSAGGAGNLAKNIQYF.

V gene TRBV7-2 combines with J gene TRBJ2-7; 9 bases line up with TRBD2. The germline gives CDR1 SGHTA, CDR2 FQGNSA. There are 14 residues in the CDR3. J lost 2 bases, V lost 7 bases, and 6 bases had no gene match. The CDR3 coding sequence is TGTGCCAGCACCTATCGCGGGGGGGCCTACGAGCAGTACTTC. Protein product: CASTYRGGAYEQYF.

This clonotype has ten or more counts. The CDR3 loop is CASSLPGGSTLLYEQYF. For the CDR3, the DNA is TGTGCCAGCAGTTTACCCGGGGGGAGCACCCTCCTTTACGAGCAGTACTTC. The chain is built from TRBV28 and TRBJ2-7, with 7 bases lining up with TRBD2. The CDR3 has 17 amino acids. Germline CDR1 reads MDHEN; CDR2 reads SYDVKM. V lost 2 bases, J lost 4 bases, and 14 bases stayed unmatched.

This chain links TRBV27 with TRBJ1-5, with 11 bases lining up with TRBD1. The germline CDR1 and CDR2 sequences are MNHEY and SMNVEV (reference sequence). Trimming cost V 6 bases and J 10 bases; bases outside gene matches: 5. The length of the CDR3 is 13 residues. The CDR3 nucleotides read TGTGCCAGCAGCAGGACAGGGGGCGACCCCCAGCATTTT. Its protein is CASSRTGGDPQHF.

The DNA of the CDR3 is TGTGCCAGCAGTTTTCCGACCGAATGGATGACAGGGGAGGGCGCTGAAGCTTTCTTT. This encodes CASSFPTEWMTGEGAEAFF. V and J are TRBV28 and TRBJ1-1; TRBD1 matches at 8 bases. Trimming took 3 bases from V and 6 from J; bases not matched to a gene: 21. This CDR3 has 19 residues. Germline values: CDR1 MDHEN, CDR2 SYDVKM.

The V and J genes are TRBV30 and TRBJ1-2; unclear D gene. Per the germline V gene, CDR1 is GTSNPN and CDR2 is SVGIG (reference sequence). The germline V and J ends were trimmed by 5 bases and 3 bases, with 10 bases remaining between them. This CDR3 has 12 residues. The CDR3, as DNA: TGTGCCTGGGGAACAGAGGACTATGGCTACACCTTC. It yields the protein CAWGTEDYGYTF.

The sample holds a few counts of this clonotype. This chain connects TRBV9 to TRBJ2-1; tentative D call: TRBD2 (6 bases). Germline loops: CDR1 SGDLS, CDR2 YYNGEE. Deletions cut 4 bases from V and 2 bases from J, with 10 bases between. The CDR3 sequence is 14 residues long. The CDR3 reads CASSPEGAYNEQFF. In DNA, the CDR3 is TGTGCCAGCAGCCCGGAGGGAGCCTACAATGAGCAGTTCTTC.

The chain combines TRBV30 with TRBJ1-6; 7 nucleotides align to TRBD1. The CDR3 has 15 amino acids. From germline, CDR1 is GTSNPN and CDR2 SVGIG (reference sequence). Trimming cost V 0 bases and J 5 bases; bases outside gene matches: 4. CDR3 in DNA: TGTGCCTGGAGTGTAAGGGGGCTGGATAATTCACCCCTCCACTTT. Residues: CAWSVRGLDNSPLHF.

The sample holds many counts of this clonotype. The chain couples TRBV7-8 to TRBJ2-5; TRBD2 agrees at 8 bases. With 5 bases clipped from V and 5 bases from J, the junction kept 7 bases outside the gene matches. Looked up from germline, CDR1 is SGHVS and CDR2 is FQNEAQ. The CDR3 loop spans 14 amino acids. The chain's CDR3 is CASSPGGVGETQYF. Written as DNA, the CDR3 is TGTGCCAGCAGCCCCGGGGGGGTGGGGGAGACCCAGTACTTC.

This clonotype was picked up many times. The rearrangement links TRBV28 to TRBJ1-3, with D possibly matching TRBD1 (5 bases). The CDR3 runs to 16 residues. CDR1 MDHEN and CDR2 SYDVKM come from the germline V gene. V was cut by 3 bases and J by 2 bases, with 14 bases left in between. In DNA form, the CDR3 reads TGTGCCAGCAGTTTTGTTTTGGGGGAGACTGGAAACACCATATATTTT. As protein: CASSFVLGETGNTIYF.

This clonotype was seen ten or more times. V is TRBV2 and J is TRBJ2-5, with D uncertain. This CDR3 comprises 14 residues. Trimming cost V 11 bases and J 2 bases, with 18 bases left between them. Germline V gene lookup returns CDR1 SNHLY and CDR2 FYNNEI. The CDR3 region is CAQQGRGSQETQYF. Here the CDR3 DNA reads TGTGCCCAGCAAGGAAGAGGATCACAAGAGACCCAGTACTTC.

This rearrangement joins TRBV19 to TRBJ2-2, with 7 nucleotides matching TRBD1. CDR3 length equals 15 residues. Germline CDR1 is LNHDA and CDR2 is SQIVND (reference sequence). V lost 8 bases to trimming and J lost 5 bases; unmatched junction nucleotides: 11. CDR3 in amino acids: CASEVGQALTGELFF. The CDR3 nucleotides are TGTGCCAGTGAAGTTGGACAGGCCCTTACCGGGGAGCTGTTTTTT. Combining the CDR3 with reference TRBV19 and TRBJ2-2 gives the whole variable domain DGGITQSPKYLFRKEGQNVTLSCEQNLNHDAMYWYRQDPGQGLRLIYYSQIVNDFQKGDIAEGYSVSREKKESFPLTVTSAQKNPTAFYLCASEVGQALTGELFFGEGSRLTVL.

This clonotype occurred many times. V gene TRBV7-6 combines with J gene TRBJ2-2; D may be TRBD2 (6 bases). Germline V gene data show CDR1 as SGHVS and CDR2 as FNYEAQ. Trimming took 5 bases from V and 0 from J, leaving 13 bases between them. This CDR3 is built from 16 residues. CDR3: CASSPLGGSNTGELFF. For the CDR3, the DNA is TGTGCCAGCAGCCCCTTGGGGGGATCGAACACCGGGGAGCTGTTTTTT.

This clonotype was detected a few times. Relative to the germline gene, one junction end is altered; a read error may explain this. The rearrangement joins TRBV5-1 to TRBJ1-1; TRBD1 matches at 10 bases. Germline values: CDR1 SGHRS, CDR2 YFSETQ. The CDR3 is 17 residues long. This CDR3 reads CASSRTYPGQGDTEAFF. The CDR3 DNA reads TGCGCCAGCAGCCGCACATACCCCGGACAGGGGGACACTGAGGCTTTCTTT.

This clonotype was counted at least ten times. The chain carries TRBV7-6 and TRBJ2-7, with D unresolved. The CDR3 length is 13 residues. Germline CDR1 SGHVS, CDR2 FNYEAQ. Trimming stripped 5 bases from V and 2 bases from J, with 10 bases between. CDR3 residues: CASSPGYAYEQYF. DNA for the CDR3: TGTGCCAGCAGCCCTGGATACGCCTACGAGCAGTACTTC.

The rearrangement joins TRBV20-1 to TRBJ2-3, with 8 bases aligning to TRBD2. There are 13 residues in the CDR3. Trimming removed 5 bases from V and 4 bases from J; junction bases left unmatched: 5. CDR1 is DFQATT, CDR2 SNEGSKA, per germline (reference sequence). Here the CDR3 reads CSAFPGGSDTQYF. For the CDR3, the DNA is TGCAGTGCTTTCCCGGGAGGGTCAGATACGCAGTATTTT.